What follows are 29 T cell receptor beta chains derived from one specimen sequenced in a study of OX40 agonist ivuxolimab in advanced cancers. Data came from immunoSEQ multiplex PCR; TCRdb stores just in-frame clones and leaves some out. The sample consists of about 62,000 clones, nearly 95% of them appearing once. The material was CD4+ or CD8+ T cells sorted from blood, obtained in a trial of the OX40 agonist ivuxolimab. These receptors all stem from an adult with an advanced solid tumor such as melanoma, head and neck, liver or kidney cancer.

The chain combines TRBV11-2 with TRBJ2-7, with 9 bases identical to TRBD2. V shed 8 bases and J 2 bases; nucleotides not matched to a gene: 7. The CDR3 extends over 14 amino acids. Germline V lookup: CDR1 SGHAT, CDR2 FQNNGV. This CDR3 reads CASVRASGTYEQYF. CDR3 in DNA: TGTGCCAGCGTCAGAGCTAGCGGGACCTACGAGCAGTACTTC. The whole variable domain, remainder taken from reference TRBV11-2 and TRBJ2-7, is EAGVAQSPRYKIIEKRQSVAFWCNPISGHATLYWYQQILGQGPKLLIQFQNNGVVDDSQLPKDRFSAERLKGVDSTLKIQPAKLEDSAVYLCASVRASGTYEQYFGPGTRLTVT.

This chain connects TRBV2 to TRBJ2-3; 9 nucleotides align to TRBD2. V lost 5 bases, J lost 3 bases, and 6 bases stayed unmatched. The CDR3 covers 15 residues. Germline CDR1 reads SNHLY; CDR2 reads FYNNEI. CDR3: CASSRLAATTDTQYF. As DNA, the CDR3 is TGTGCCAGCAGTAGACTAGCGGCAACAACAGATACGCAGTATTTT.

The rearrangement links TRBV19 to TRBJ2-7; possibly TRBD1 or TRBD2 for D (6 bases each). The germline V gene encodes CDR1 LNHDA and CDR2 SQIVND (reference sequence). CDR3 length equals 15 residues. Trimming shortened V by 5 bases and J by 3 bases, and 17 bases separated the two germline ends. CDR3 bases: TGTGCCAGTAGTGCAGGGGACCCGGGAGTCTACGAGCAGTACTTC. Encoded protein: CASSAGDPGVYEQYF.

The genes are TRBV4-1 and TRBJ1-2, with D uncertain. Germline values: CDR1 MGHRA, CDR2 YSYEKL. This CDR3 spans 16 amino acids. V lost 0 bases and J 1 base, leaving 12 bases between the germline ends. CDR3 coding DNA: TGCGCCAGCAGCCAAGAGAGAGGGTCGGGTAACTATGGCTACACCTTC. Translated, it gives CASSQERGSGNYGYTF.

This chain uses TRBV15 with TRBJ2-3, with 13 bases aligning to TRBD2. The CDR3 sequence is 19 residues long. The junction had 13 bases not matched to a gene; V was cut back by 3 bases and J by 4 bases. Germline V gene lookup returns CDR1 LNHNV and CDR2 YYDKDF (reference sequence). CDR3 protein: CATSSPTGTSGTAPDTQYF. The CDR3 coding sequence is TGTGCCACCAGCAGTCCTACCGGGACTAGCGGGACCGCACCAGATACGCAGTATTTT.

For the CDR3, the DNA is TGTGCCAGCAGTTTGAATGAGGCGTCAGCGCACTATGGCTACACCTTC. Amino acids: CASSLNEASAHYGYTF. The chain has TRBV27 and TRBJ1-2; D remains ambiguous. The CDR3 contains 16 residues. Per germline, CDR1 MNHEY and CDR2 SMNVEV (reference sequence). Trimming left V 3 bases short and J 3 bases short, with 17 bases between.

The rearrangement joins TRBV11-3 to TRBJ2-7, with 8 bases that match TRBD1. The V gene's germline CDR1 is SGHNT and CDR2 YENEEA. The CDR3 spans 13 residues. J was trimmed by 3 bases and V by 5 bases; bases with no gene match: 3. DNA of the CDR3: TGTGCCAGCAGCCACGGGACAGGCTACGAGCAGTACTTC. Translating it yields CASSHGTGYEQYF.

The chain links TRBV2 to TRBJ2-3; a weak D match, TRBD2 (7 bases). The CDR3 length is 16 residues. V was pared by 7 bases and J by 1 base, with 18 bases between. Germline CDR1 is SNHLY and CDR2 is FYNNEI. The CDR3 sequence: CASTKVAGAGTDTQYF. In DNA form, the CDR3 reads TGTGCCAGCACTAAAGTCGCGGGGGCCGGCACAGATACGCAGTATTTT.

This chain connects TRBV11-2 to TRBJ2-5; D possibly corresponds to TRBD2 (5 bases). The CDR3 consists of 14 residues. Germline V gene data show CDR1 as SGHAT and CDR2 as FQNNGV. Trimming pared 4 bases from V and 7 bases from J, leaving 16 bases between. Here the CDR3 reads CASSSPWRAWTQYF. The CDR3 DNA is TGTGCCAGCAGCTCCCCATGGCGGGCATGGACCCAGTACTTC.

The chain uses TRBV6-1 and TRBJ2-7, with TRBD1 identical over 10 bases. Germline trimming cut 3 bases from V and 2 bases from J; bases unmatched to any gene: 4. Per germline, CDR1 MNHNS and CDR2 SASEGT. CDR3 length: 15 amino acids. In DNA, the CDR3 is TGTGCCAGCAGTGACGCCGGGACAGGGGCCTACGAGCAGTACTTC. This sequence encodes CASSDAGTGAYEQYF.

The gene calls are TRBV4-2 and TRBJ2-3; 7 bases match TRBD2. Germline V gene data show CDR1 as LGHNA and CDR2 as YNFKEQ. The CDR3 spans 16 residues. V lost 2 bases, J lost 3 bases, and 8 bases stayed unmatched. The DNA of the CDR3 is TGTGCCAGCAGCCAAAGCGCTGGCGGGGGAACAGATACGCAGTATTTT. This translates into CASSQSAGGGTDTQYF.

V is TRBV29-1 and J is TRBJ2-7; 8 bases line up with TRBD1. The germline V gene encodes CDR1 SQVTM and CDR2 ANQGSEA. V was pared by 2 bases and J by 4 bases, with 7 bases of the junction left unmatched. There are 14 residues in the CDR3. For the CDR3, the DNA is TGCAGCGTTGAAATTCACAGGGGGTCGTACGAGCAGTACTTC. Protein product: CSVEIHRGSYEQYF.

The V gene is TRBV4-2, the J gene TRBJ2-5; 11 bases are a match to TRBD2. Trimming removed 3 bases from V and 3 bases from J; junction bases left unmatched: 6. Looked up from germline, CDR1 is LGHNA and CDR2 is YNFKEQ. This CDR3 spans 16 amino acids. CDR3: CASSHSTSGIKETQYF. DNA for the CDR3: TGTGCCAGCAGCCACTCGACTAGCGGGATCAAAGAGACCCAGTACTTC.

The gene calls are TRBV9 and TRBJ1-1; D is perhaps TRBD1 (5 bases). The CDR3 spans 15 residues. V lost 4 bases, J lost 2 bases, and 15 bases lay in between. Germline V gene lookup returns CDR1 SGDLS and CDR2 YYNGEE. In nucleotides, the CDR3 is TGTGCCAGCAGCTCTTCCGGGACGGCAAACACTGAAGCTTTCTTT. Translated, it gives CASSSSGTANTEAFF.

This sequence joins TRBV4-1 and TRBJ1-1; 8 nucleotides align to TRBD1. Germline loops: CDR1 MGHRA, CDR2 YSYEKL. The trim removed 2 bases at V and 5 bases at J, leaving 13 bases unmatched. The CDR3 has 17 residues. This chain's CDR3 is CASSQKVSAGGRTEAFF. CDR3 nucleotides: TGCGCCAGCAGCCAAAAAGTTTCTGCAGGGGGCCGGACTGAAGCTTTCTTT.

This rearrangement joins TRBV11-2 to TRBJ2-3, with 7 positions matching TRBD2. From germline, CDR1 is SGHAT and CDR2 FQNNGV. CDR3 length: 13 amino acids. V was clipped by 5 bases and J by 8 bases; unmatched bases: 7. The CDR3 is CASSPGEGLTQYF. CDR3 bases: TGTGCCAGCAGCCCCGGGGAGGGGCTTACGCAGTATTTT. Supplemented by reference TRBV11-2 and TRBJ2-3, the full variable domain reads EAGVAQSPRYKIIEKRQSVAFWCNPISGHATLYWYQQILGQGPKLLIQFQNNGVVDDSQLPKDRFSAERLKGVDSTLKIQPAKLEDSAVYLCASSPGEGLTQYFGPGTRLTVL.

The chain couples TRBV9 to TRBJ2-2, with TRBD2 as a possible D gene (5 bases). The CDR3 length is 16 residues. With 0 bases removed from V and 5 bases from J, the gap between germline ends came to 14 bases. CDR1 is SGDLS and CDR2 is YYNGEE in the germline V gene. Here the CDR3 DNA reads TGTGCCAGCAGCGTAGAATCTTCTAGCTTTACCGGGGAGCTGTTTTTT. Amino acids: CASSVESSSFTGELFF.

The rearrangement uses TRBV12-5 and TRBJ1-3; D may be TRBD1 (6 bases). The CDR3 sequence is 18 residues long. Trimming pared 0 bases from V and 4 bases from J, leaving 19 bases between. Germline V gene data show CDR1 as LGHNT and CDR2 as FRNRAP. The chain's CDR3 is CASGLVTGSGVTGNTIYF. CDR3 DNA: TGTGCTAGTGGTTTGGTCACAGGGTCTGGGGTGACGGGAAACACCATATATTTT.

The J gene is TRBJ2-7, the V gene TRBV14; 7 positions agree with TRBD1. The CDR3 is 17 amino acids. V was pared by 4 bases and J by 0 bases, with 12 bases of the junction left unmatched. Germline CDR1 and CDR2: SGHDN and FVKESK. CDR3 DNA: TGTGCCAGCAGCCTCGTAAACAGGGGCTCCCACTCCTACGAGCAGTACTTC. It yields the protein CASSLVNRGSHSYEQYF.

The chain carries TRBV5-1 and TRBJ1-5, with D possibly TRBD1 on 5 matching bases. CDR1 SGHRS and CDR2 YFSETQ come from the germline V gene. Trimming took off 0 bases at V and 6 bases at J, with 10 bases between the two ends. The CDR3 consists of 14 residues. In nucleotides, the CDR3 is TGCGCCAGCAGCTTGGAAGGGGCTTCTCAGCCCCAGCATTTT. Amino acid sequence: CASSLEGASQPQHF. The whole variable domain, filled in from reference TRBV5-1 and TRBJ1-5, reads KAGVTQTPRYLIKTRGQQVTLSCSPISGHRSVSWYQQTPGQGLQFLFEYFSETQRNKGNFPGRFSGRQFSNSRSEMNVSTLELGDSALYLCASSLEGASQPQHFGDGTRLSIL.

The count of this clone is one. The chain carries TRBV25-1 and TRBJ2-3, with D perhaps TRBD2 (5 bases). Per the germline V gene, CDR1 is MGHDK and CDR2 is SYGVNS. Trimming shortened V by 8 bases and J by 2 bases, and 20 bases separated the two germline ends. This CDR3 spans 16 amino acids. DNA for the CDR3: TGTGCCAGCGGGAGCGGCACTTCACCCCTCACAGATACGCAGTATTTT. Translation gives CASGSGTSPLTDTQYF.

For the CDR3, the DNA is TGTGCCAGCTCACCGGATGGACTGGCTAACGATGAGCAGTTCTTC. Its translation: CASSPDGLANDEQFF. The J gene is TRBJ2-1, the V gene TRBV18, with D perhaps matching TRBD2 (5 bases). The V gene lost 3 bases and the J gene lost 8 bases, with 17 bases spanning the gap. Germline CDR1 reads KGHSH; CDR2 reads LQKENI. This CDR3 comprises 15 residues.

The genes are TRBV5-1 and TRBJ1-1, with D unclear. The CDR3 runs to 15 residues. Trimming removed 0 bases from V and 1 base from J, with 10 bases in between. From germline, CDR1 is SGHRS and CDR2 YFSETQ. CDR3 region: CASSLGGSTNTEAFF. The DNA of the CDR3 is TGCGCCAGCAGCTTGGGCGGCAGTACGAACACTGAAGCTTTCTTT.

CDR3 residues: CASSFPGTGANVLTF. In DNA form, the CDR3 reads TGTGCCAGCAGCTTTCCAGGGACTGGGGCCAACGTCCTGACTTTC. The V gene is TRBV7-9, the J gene TRBJ2-6; perhaps TRBD1 as D (5 bases). Germline CDR1 SEHNR, CDR2 FQNEAQ (reference sequence). V lost 3 bases and J 2 bases, leaving 8 bases between the germline ends. This CDR3 region has 15 residues.

The chain combines TRBV29-1 with TRBJ1-1, with D tentatively TRBD1 (5 bases). V gave up 4 bases and J gave up 4 bases, with 13 bases separating them. Germline assignment: CDR1 SQVTM and CDR2 ANQGSEA. The CDR3 covers 13 residues. The CDR3 bases are TGCAGCGTTGTGAAGGGGTCGGGCACTGAAGCTTTCTTT. Protein: CSVVKGSGTEAFF.

V gene TRBV6-1 combines with J gene TRBJ2-3; 8 bases map to TRBD2. CDR1 and CDR2 from the germline V gene are MNHNS and SASEGT. The CDR3 has 16 amino acids. V gave up 1 base and J gave up 4 bases; unmatched junction bases: 7. The CDR3 DNA follows: TGTGCCAGCAGTGAAGGGTCGCCGGGGGGGCCAGATACGCAGTATTTT. Residues: CASSEGSPGGPDTQYF.

This clone was seen just once. V gene TRBV29-1 combines with J gene TRBJ1-2; the match to TRBD1 covers 7 bases. The germline CDR1 and CDR2 sequences are SQVTM and ANQGSEA. J lost 6 bases, V lost 7 bases, and 2 bases had no gene match. The CDR3 sequence is 10 residues long. DNA of the CDR3: TGCAGCGCCACAGGGGATGGCTACACCTTC. It yields the protein CSATGDGYTF.

The genes are TRBV5-1 and TRBJ1-1, with D maybe TRBD1 (5 bases). The CDR3 consists of 13 residues. In germline, CDR1 is SGHRS, CDR2 YFSETQ. The ends were cut back, 2 bases at V and 6 bases at J, with 11 bases in the middle. For the CDR3, the DNA is TGCGCCAGCAGCTTAGGGGTTAGTCCTGAAGCTTTCTTT. Translated: CASSLGVSPEAFF.

J is TRBJ1-1 and V is TRBV4-1; D remains unclear. The CDR3 runs to 13 residues. Germline-derived CDR1 and CDR2 are MGHRA and YSYEKL. Trimming pared 0 bases from V and 4 bases from J, leaving 6 bases between. CDR3 DNA: TGCGCCAGCAGCCAAGACGGGGTCACTGAAGCTTTCTTT. Amino acids: CASSQDGVTEAFF.